The rows below give T cell receptor beta chains drawn from one sample of a study of blood T cell repertoires in COVID-19. Some clones are missing from TCRdb's copy, which holds only in-frame ones; the method was immunoSEQ multiplex PCR. The sample includes 400,000 or so clones, 70% to 90% of them seen just once. Sequences were obtained from peripheral blood. The receptors were gathered from a man between 18 and 35 years old with COVID-19, enrolled during active disease. CDR3s include the opening cysteine and the closing phenylalanine or tryptophan. Each record gives: V gene, CDR3 protein.

v_call: TRBV30
cdr3_aa: CAWSADRTYEQYF

v_call: TRBV7-9
cdr3_aa: CASRRDKAADTQYF

v_call: TRBV25-1
cdr3_aa: CASSETGWEQYF

v_call: TRBV5-1
cdr3_aa: CASSLEGRAADTQYF

v_call: TRBV2
cdr3_aa: CASRQVPFGNTGELFF

v_call: TRBV4-1
cdr3_aa: CASSQDLGQTYEQYF

v_call: TRBV7-9
cdr3_aa: CASSSGGQGASYTF

v_call: TRBV7-9
cdr3_aa: CASSSTAGGTETQYF

v_call: TRBV30
cdr3_aa: CAWSGTGSWSNQPQHF

v_call: TRBV11-3
cdr3_aa: CASGGTGGNEQFF

v_call: TRBV5-1
cdr3_aa: CASSRRTGGNSPLHF

v_call: TRBV4-2
cdr3_aa: CASSQGPEAFF

v_call: TRBV5-1
cdr3_aa: CASSLGQGTNEQFF

v_call: TRBV4-1
cdr3_aa: CASSQGTGSPEKLFF

v_call: TRBV11-2
cdr3_aa: CASSSRVAGIRDNEQFF

v_call: TRBV7-8
cdr3_aa: CASSLQGLGGSYEQYF

v_call: TRBV4-1
cdr3_aa: CASSQVGTANTEAFF

v_call: TRBV6-5
cdr3_aa: CASSSLGLDEKLFF

v_call: TRBV24-1
cdr3_aa: CATSDPTRRGSYNEQFF

v_call: TRBV7-9
cdr3_aa: CASSLGRQKNEKLFF

v_call: TRBV5-5
cdr3_aa: CASSPGTSGSNPDTQYF

v_call: TRBV2
cdr3_aa: CASRTGVDTDTQYF

v_call: TRBV29-1
cdr3_aa: CSVEWTTFTQYF